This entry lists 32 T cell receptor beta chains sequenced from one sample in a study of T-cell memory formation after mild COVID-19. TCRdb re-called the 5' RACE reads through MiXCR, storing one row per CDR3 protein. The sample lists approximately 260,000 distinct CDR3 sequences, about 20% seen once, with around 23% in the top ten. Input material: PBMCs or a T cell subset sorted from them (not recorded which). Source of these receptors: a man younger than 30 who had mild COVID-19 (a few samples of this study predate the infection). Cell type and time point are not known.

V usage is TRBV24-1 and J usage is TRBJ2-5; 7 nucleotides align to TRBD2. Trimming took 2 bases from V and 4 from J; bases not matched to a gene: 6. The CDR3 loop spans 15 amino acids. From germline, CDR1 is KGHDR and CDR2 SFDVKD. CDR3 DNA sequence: TGTGCCACCAGTGATTCCCGGGGGGAGGGAGAGACCCAGTACTTC. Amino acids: CATSDSRGEGETQYF.

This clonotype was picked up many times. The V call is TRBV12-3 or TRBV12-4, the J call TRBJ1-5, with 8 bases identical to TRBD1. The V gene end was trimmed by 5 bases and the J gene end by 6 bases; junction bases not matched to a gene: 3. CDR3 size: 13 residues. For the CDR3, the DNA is TGTGCCAGCAGTGCAGGGGGCCCTCAGCCCCAGCATTTT. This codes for CASSAGGPQPQHF.

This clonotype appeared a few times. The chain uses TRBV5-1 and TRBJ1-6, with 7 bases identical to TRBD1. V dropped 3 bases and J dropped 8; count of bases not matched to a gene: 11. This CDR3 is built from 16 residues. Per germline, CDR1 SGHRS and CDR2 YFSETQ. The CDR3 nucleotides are TGCGCCAGCAGCTCGGCGTCCACAGGGGTTTATTCACCCCTCCACTTT. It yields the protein CASSSASTGVYSPLHF.

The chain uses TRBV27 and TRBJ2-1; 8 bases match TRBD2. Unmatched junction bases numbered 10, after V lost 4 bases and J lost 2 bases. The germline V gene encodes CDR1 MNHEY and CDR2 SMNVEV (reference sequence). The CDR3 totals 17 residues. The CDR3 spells CASSSSGLANAYNEQFF. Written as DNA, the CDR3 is TGTGCCAGCAGTTCCAGCGGACTAGCTAACGCCTACAATGAGCAGTTCTTC.

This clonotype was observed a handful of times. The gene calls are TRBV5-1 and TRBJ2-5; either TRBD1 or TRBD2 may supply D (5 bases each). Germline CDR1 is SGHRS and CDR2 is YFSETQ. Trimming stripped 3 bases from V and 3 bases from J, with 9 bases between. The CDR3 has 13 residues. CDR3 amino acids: CASSYQGEETQYF. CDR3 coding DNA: TGCGCCAGCAGCTACCAGGGAGAAGAGACCCAGTACTTC.

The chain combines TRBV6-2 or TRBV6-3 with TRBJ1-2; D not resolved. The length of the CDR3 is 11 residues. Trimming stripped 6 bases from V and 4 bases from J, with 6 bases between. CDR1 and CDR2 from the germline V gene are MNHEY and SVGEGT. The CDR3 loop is CASREIYGYTF. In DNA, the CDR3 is TGTGCCAGCAGGGAGATCTATGGCTACACCTTC.

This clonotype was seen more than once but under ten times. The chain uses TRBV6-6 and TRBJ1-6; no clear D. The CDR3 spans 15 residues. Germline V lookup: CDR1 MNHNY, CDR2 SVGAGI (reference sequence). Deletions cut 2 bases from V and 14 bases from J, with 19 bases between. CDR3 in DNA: TGTGCCAGCAGTTACGGTTCTCCTCGATTGAATTCCCTCCACTTT. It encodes CASSYGSPRLNSLHF.

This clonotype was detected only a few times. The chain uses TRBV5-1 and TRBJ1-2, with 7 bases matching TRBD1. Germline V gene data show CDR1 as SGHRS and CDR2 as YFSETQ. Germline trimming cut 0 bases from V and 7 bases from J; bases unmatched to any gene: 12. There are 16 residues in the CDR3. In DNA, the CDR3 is TGCGCCAGCAGCTTGGAGGGGGCAGGGTCGGCGTCTGGCTACACCTTC. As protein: CASSLEGAGSASGYTF.

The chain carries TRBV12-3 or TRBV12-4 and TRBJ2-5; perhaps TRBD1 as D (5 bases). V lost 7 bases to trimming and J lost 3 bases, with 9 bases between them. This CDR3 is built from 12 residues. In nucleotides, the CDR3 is TGTGCCAGCACCGACAGTAAAGAGACCCAGTACTTC. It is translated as CASTDSKETQYF.

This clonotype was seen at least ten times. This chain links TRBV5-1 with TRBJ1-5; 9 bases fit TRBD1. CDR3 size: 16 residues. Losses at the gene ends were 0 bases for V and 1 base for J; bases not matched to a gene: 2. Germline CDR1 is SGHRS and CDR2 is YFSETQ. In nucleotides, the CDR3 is TGCGCCAGCAGCTTGGGAGGACAGGGGAGCAATCAGCCCCAGCATTTT. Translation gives CASSLGGQGSNQPQHF.

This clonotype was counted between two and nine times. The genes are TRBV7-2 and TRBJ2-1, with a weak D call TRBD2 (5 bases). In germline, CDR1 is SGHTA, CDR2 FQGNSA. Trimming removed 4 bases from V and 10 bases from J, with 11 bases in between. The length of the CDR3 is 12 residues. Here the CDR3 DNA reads TGTGCCAGCAGCTGGCCCGGACTGGAGCAGTTCTTC. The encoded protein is CASSWPGLEQFF.

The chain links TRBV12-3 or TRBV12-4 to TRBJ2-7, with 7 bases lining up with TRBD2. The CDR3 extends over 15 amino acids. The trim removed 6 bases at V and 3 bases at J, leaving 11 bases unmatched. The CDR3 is CASSPIGGGIYEQYF. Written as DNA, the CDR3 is TGTGCCAGCAGCCCTATTGGCGGGGGTATCTACGAGCAGTACTTC.

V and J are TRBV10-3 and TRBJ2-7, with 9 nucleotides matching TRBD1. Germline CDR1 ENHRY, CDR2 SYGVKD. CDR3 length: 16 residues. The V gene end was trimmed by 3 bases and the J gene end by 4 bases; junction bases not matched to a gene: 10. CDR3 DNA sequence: TGTGCCATCAGTGACCCACCGGGACAGGGTGCATACGAGCAGTACTTC. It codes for CAISDPPGQGAYEQYF.

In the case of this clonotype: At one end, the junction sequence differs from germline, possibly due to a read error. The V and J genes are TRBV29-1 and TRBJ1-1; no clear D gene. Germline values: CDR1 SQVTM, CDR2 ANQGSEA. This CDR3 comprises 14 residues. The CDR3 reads CSRSPNYYIVEAFF. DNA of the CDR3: TGTTCACGGTCCCCGAACTACTATATTGTTGAAGCTTTCTTT.

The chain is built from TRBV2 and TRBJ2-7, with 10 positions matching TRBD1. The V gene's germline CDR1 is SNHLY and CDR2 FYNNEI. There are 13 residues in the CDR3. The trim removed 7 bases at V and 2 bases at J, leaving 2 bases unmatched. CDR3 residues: CASTGTGAYEQYF. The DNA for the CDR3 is TGTGCCAGCACCGGGACAGGGGCCTACGAGCAGTACTTC.

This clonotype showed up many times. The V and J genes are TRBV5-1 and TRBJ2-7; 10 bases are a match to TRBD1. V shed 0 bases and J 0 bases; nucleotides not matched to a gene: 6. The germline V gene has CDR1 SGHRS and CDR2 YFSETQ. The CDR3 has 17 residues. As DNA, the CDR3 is TGCGCCAGCAGCTTGGGCGCCGGGACAGGGGTCTCCTACGAGCAGTACTTC. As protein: CASSLGAGTGVSYEQYF.

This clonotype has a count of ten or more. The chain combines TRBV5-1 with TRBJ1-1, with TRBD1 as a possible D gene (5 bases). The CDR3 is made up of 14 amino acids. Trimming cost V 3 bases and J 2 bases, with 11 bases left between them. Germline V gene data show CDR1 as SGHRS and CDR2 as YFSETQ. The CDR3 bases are TGCGCCAGCAGCTCGACAGCGTCAAACACTGAAGCTTTCTTT. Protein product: CASSSTASNTEAFF.

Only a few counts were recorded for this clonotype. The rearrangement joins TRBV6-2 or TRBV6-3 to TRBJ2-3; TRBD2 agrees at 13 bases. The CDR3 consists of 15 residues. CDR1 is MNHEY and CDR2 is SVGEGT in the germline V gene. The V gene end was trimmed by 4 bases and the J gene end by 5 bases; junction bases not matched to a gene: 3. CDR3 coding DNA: TGTGCCAGCAGTTGGACTAGCGGGGGACGAGATACGCAGTATTTT. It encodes CASSWTSGGRDTQYF.

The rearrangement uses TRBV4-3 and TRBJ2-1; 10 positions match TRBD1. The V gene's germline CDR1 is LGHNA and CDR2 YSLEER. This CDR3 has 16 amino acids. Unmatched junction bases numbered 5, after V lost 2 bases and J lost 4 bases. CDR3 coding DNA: TGCGCCAGCAGCCAAAGGGGGACAGGGGATTACAATGAGCAGTTCTTC. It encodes CASSQRGTGDYNEQFF.

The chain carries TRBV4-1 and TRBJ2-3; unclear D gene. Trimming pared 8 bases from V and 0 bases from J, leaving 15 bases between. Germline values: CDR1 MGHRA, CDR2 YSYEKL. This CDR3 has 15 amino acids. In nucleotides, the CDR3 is TGCGCCAGCCGGTTGGACGCGACTAGCACAGATACGCAGTATTTT. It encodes CASRLDATSTDTQYF.

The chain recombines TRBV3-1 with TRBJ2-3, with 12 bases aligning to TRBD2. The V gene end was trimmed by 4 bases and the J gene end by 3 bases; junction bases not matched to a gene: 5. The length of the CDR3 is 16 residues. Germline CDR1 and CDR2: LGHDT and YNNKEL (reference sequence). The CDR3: CASSLLAGGLTDTQYF. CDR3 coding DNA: TGTGCCAGCAGCCTACTAGCGGGGGGACTAACAGATACGCAGTATTTT.

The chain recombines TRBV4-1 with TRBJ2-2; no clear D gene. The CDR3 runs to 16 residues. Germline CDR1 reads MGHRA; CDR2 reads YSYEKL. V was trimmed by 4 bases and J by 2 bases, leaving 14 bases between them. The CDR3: CASSPRVHSNTGELFF. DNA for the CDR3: TGCGCCAGCAGCCCAAGGGTGCACAGTAACACCGGGGAGCTGTTTTTT.

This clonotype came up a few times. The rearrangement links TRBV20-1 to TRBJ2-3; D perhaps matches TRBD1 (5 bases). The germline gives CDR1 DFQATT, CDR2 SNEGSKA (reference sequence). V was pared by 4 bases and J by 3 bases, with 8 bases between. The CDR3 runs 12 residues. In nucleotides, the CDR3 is TGCAGTGCTATTAAGGGGACAGATACGCAGTATTTT. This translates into CSAIKGTDTQYF.

CDR3 loop: CASSTSGTSFDTQYF. The CDR3 region has the DNA TGTGCCAGCTCAACCTCGGGGACTAGCTTCGATACGCAGTATTTT. The genes are TRBV3-1 and TRBJ2-3, with TRBD2 matching over 9 bases. Losses at the gene ends were 8 bases for V and 6 bases for J; bases not matched to a gene: 12. The CDR3 has 15 amino acids. CDR1 and CDR2 from the germline V gene are LGHDT and YNNKEL (reference sequence).

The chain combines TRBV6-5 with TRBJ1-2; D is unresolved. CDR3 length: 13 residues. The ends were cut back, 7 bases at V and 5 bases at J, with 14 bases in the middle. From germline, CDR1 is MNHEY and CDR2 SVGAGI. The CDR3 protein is CASTRFGEYGYTF. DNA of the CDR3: TGTGCCAGCACCAGGTTTGGGGAGTATGGCTACACCTTC.

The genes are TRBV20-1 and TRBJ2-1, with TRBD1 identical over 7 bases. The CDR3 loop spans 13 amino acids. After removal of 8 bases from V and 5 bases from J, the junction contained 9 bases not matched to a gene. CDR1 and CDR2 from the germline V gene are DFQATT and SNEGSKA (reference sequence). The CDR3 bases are TGCAGTTCATTCGTTGACAGGGACAATGAGCAGTTCTTC. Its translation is CSSFVDRDNEQFF.

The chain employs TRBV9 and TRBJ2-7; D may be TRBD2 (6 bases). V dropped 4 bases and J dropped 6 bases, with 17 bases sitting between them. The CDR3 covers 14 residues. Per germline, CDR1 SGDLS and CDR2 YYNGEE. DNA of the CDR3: TGTGCCAGCAGCCCGGGACTCTTCGGTGGCGAGCAGTACTTC. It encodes CASSPGLFGGEQYF.

In DNA form, the CDR3 reads TGTGCCAGCAGTTCTCCGGGACTTTTAGGAGAGACCCAGTACTTC. It encodes CASSSPGLLGETQYF. This chain connects TRBV28 to TRBJ2-5; D may be TRBD2 (6 bases). Germline values: CDR1 MDHEN, CDR2 SYDVKM. The CDR3 contains 15 residues. Trimming took 4 bases from V and 4 from J, leaving 16 bases between them.

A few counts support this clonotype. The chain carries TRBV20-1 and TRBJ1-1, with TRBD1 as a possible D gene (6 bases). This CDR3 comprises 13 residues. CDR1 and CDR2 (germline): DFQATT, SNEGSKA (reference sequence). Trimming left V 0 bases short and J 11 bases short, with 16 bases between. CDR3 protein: CSARDRVAQGAFF. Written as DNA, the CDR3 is TGCAGTGCTAGAGATCGAGTGGCCCAGGGGGCTTTCTTT.

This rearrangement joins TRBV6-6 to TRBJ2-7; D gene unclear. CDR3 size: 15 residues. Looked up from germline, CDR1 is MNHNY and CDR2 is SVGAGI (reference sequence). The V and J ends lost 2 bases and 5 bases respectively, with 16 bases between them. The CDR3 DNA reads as TGTGCCAGCAGTTACGGGTCATTAGGCAGCCACGAGCAGTACTTC. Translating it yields CASSYGSLGSHEQYF.

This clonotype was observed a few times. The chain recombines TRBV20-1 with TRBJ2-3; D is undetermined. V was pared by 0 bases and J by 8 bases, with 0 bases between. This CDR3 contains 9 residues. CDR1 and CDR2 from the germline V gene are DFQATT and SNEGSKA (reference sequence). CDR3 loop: CSARDTQYF. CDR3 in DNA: TGCAGTGCTAGAGATACGCAGTATTTT.

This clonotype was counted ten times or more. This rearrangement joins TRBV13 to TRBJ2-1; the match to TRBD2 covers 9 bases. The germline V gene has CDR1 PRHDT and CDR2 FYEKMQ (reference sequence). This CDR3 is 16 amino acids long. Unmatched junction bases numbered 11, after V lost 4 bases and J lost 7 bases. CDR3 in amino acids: CASSSTGVAGENEQFF. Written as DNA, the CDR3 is TGTGCCAGCAGCTCTACCGGGGTAGCGGGGGAAAATGAGCAGTTCTTC. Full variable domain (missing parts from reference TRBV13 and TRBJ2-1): AAGVIQSPRHLIKEKRETATLKCYPIPRHDTVYWYQQGPGQDPQFLISFYEKMQSDKGSIPDRFSAQQFSDYHSELNMSSLELGDSALYFCASSSTGVAGENEQFFGPGTRLTVL.